The entry below describes one TCR beta chain. This entry comes from a study of cytomegalovirus exposure and HLA in healthy donors. Only in-frame clones appear in the TCRdb table, and some are missing; sequencing was by immunoSEQ multiplex PCR. This table has around 150,000 clones, 86% appearing once. This CDR3 region has 13 residues. Trimming took 3 bases from V and 10 from J, leaving 15 bases between them. Germline V CDR1 and CDR2: MNHNY, SVGAGI (reference sequence). This chain joins TRBV6-6 and TRBJ1-1; D may be TRBD1 (5 bases). Sequencing input: PBMCs. The receptor was isolated from a woman in her twenties or thirties in good health and CMV-seronegative. CDR3 amino acids: CASSYEGKGPAFF. CDR3 nucleotides: TGTGCCAGCAGTTATGAGGGTAAGGGACCAGCTTTCTTT.